The sample holds a few counts of the clone carrying this T cell receptor (beta chain). Its antigen is still unknown. The library was made from cDNA and included unique molecular identifiers. TCRdb called the PCR reads again in MiXCR, with one record for every CDR3 protein. The data show roughly 570,000 distinct CDR3 sequences, 34% seen once. The data derive from a study of post-analysis software for immune sequencing data. For the study at large: In terms of disease course, relapsing-remitting, secondary progressive and progressive-relapsing multiple sclerosis were included.

Study observations and caveats: Controls showed lower frequencies than patients for roughly five TRBV segments, and TRBV5-6, TRBV5-1 and TRBV20-1 were among these. Among multiple sclerosis patients, normalized Chao1 diversity was significantly below that of controls.

This CDR3 has 15 amino acids. Germline trimming cut 4 bases from V and 5 bases from J; bases unmatched to any gene: 5. Germline CDR1 MNHNY, CDR2 SVGAGI (reference sequence). Sequencing was performed on blood. The rearrangement links TRBV6-6 to TRBJ1-6; 7 bases map to TRBD1. The source is a girl aged 2 to 17 with multiple sclerosis. CDR3 sequence: CASSSARGNNSPLHF. The DNA for the CDR3 is TGTGCCAGCAGTTCCGCCAGGGGGAATAATTCACCCCTCCACTTT.